The 27 T cell receptor beta chains below come from one sample, sequenced in a study of shared clonotypes between healthy human individuals. Method: immunoSEQ multiplex PCR; TCRdb's copy keeps in-frame clones and lacks some. The data contain around 550,000 clones, approximately 96% of them singletons. CD8 cells regarded as naive lacked CD45RO, were positively chosen for CCR7, and omitted terminally differentiated effector memory CD45RA+ cells. The sample comprised naive CD8+ T cells sorted from blood. The origin of the receptors is a woman aged 25 to 39 in good health.

The chain combines TRBV25-1 with TRBJ2-1, with D perhaps matching TRBD2 (5 bases). Germline V gene sequence: CDR1 MGHDK, CDR2 SYGVNS. V lost 2 bases and J 3 bases, leaving 14 bases between the germline ends. This CDR3 contains 16 residues. The CDR3 DNA follows: TGTGCCAGCAGTGAAAACCGGGGTACTGGCTACAATGAGCAGTTCTTC. It codes for CASSENRGTGYNEQFF.

V and J are TRBV4-1 and TRBJ2-5; a weak D match, TRBD1 (5 bases). Germline CDR1 is MGHRA and CDR2 is YSYEKL. This CDR3 has 15 residues. V lost 4 bases to trimming and J lost 0 bases, with 12 bases between them. The CDR3 loop reads CASSRSDRHQETQYF. In DNA form, the CDR3 reads TGCGCCAGCAGCCGATCCGACAGACACCAAGAGACCCAGTACTTC.

V is TRBV28 and J is TRBJ2-7; D ambiguous. CDR1 is MDHEN and CDR2 is SYDVKM in the germline V gene. The germline V and J ends were trimmed by 8 bases and 3 bases, with 8 bases remaining between them. There are 11 residues in the CDR3. In DNA form, the CDR3 reads TGTGCCAGCGGAACTAACTACGAGCAGTACTTC. This sequence encodes CASGTNYEQYF.

A single count supports this clone. This sample includes further DNA sequences coding for the same CDR3. The rearrangement uses TRBV27 and TRBJ1-5; D uncertain. From germline, CDR1 is MNHEY and CDR2 SMNVEV (reference sequence). V was shortened by 0 bases and J by 5 bases, with 5 bases between the two germline ends. The CDR3 has 13 residues. The CDR3 nucleotides read TGTGCCAGCAGTTTATCACGGGATCAGCCCCAGCATTTT. Protein sequence: CASSLSRDQPQHF.

The chain links TRBV2 to TRBJ2-7, with D possibly being TRBD1 (8 bases). The V and J ends lost 6 bases and 4 bases respectively, with 19 bases between them. CDR1 is SNHLY, CDR2 FYNNEI, per germline. The CDR3 is made up of 15 amino acids. The CDR3 nucleotides are TGTGCCAGCAGGACATACGGACAGGGAGGGTACGAGCAGTACTTC. This gives the protein CASRTYGQGGYEQYF.

The J gene is TRBJ2-7, the V gene TRBV4-1; 10 positions agree with TRBD2. J gave up 5 bases and V 0 bases, and 7 bases lay outside the gene matches. Germline V lookup: CDR1 MGHRA, CDR2 YSYEKL. The CDR3 runs to 16 residues. The CDR3 nucleotides read TGCGCCAGCAGCCAAGATTGGGTAGCGGGAGGTCACGAGCAGTACTTC. This translates into CASSQDWVAGGHEQYF.

The J gene is TRBJ2-7, the V gene TRBV7-9; D tentatively fits TRBD1 or TRBD2 (6 bases each). CDR3 length equals 14 residues. Trimming took off 7 bases at V and 0 bases at J, with 13 bases between the two ends. Germline V lookup: CDR1 SEHNR, CDR2 FQNEAQ (reference sequence). CDR3 in amino acids: CASTLGGPSYEQYF. CDR3 nucleotide sequence: TGTGCCAGCACCCTTGGGGGGCCCTCCTACGAGCAGTACTTC.

The CDR3: CAWSGTITYEQYF. Here the CDR3 DNA reads TGTGCCTGGAGTGGGACCATCACCTACGAGCAGTACTTC. V and J are TRBV30 and TRBJ2-7; no definite D call. The CDR3 is 13 residues long. Germline CDR1 and CDR2: GTSNPN and SVGIG (reference sequence). V dropped 1 base and J dropped 2 bases, with 9 bases sitting between them.

This chain connects TRBV5-1 to TRBJ2-1; either TRBD1 or TRBD2 may fit D (5 bases each). V gave up 0 bases and J gave up 6 bases, with 10 bases separating them. The CDR3 runs to 14 residues. Germline CDR1 SGHRS, CDR2 YFSETQ. Here the CDR3 reads CASSLAGTGNEQFF. CDR3 nucleotides: TGCGCCAGCAGCTTGGCCGGGACCGGCAATGAGCAGTTCTTC.

J is TRBJ2-7 and V is TRBV5-6; D perhaps matches TRBD2 (5 bases). Germline V gene lookup returns CDR1 SGHDT and CDR2 YYEEEE. The CDR3 contains 14 residues. V shed 4 bases and J shed 1 base, with 12 bases lying between them. In nucleotides, the CDR3 is TGTGCCAGCAGCGAAGGACTGCCTTCCTACGAGCAGTACTTC. It translates to CASSEGLPSYEQYF.

This sequence joins TRBV4-1 and TRBJ1-3; D is uncertain. Germline V CDR1 and CDR2: MGHRA, YSYEKL. This CDR3 is built from 15 residues. V was pared by 1 base and J by 0 bases, with 7 bases between. The CDR3 sequence: CASSQATASGNTIYF. The CDR3 DNA is TGCGCCAGCAGCCAAGCTACAGCCTCTGGAAACACCATATATTTT.

The chain employs TRBV9 and TRBJ1-2, with 7 bases lining up with TRBD1. The V and J ends lost 3 bases and 0 bases, in that order; junction bases with no gene match: 11. This CDR3 has 17 amino acids. Germline V gene lookup returns CDR1 SGDLS and CDR2 YYNGEE. The CDR3 DNA follows: TGTGCCAGCAGCGGCTACACTCGGACAGGAGCTAACTATGGCTACACCTTC. Its translation is CASSGYTRTGANYGYTF. Complete variable domain (other parts from reference TRBV9 and TRBJ1-2): DSGVTQTPKHLITATGQRVTLRCSPRSGDLSVYWYQQSLDQGLQFLIQYYNGEERAKGNILERFSAQQFPDLHSELNLSSLELGDSALYFCASSGYTRTGANYGYTFGSGTRLTVV.

J is TRBJ2-5 and V is TRBV1; TRBD2 reflects the table's D call only, with no check against the DNA. TRBV1 is marked as a pseudogene. The CDR3 runs to 20 residues. The CDR3 region is CTSSHEAPQDPTRFEETQYF. DNA for the CDR3: TGCACCAGCAGCCATGAGGCACCCCAAGACCCCACAAGGTTCGAAGAGACCCAGTACTTC.

V usage is TRBV28 and J usage is TRBJ2-7; 7 nucleotides agree with TRBD1. V gave up 3 bases and J gave up 7 bases; unmatched junction bases: 6. The CDR3 sequence is 13 residues long. Germline values: CDR1 MDHEN, CDR2 SYDVKM. The chain's CDR3 is CASSFNRGAEQYF. Written as DNA, the CDR3 is TGTGCCAGCAGTTTTAACAGGGGAGCAGAGCAGTACTTC.

The CDR3 DNA follows: TGTGCCAGCAGGGACAGTTCGTATCAGCCCCAGCATTTT. Translating gives CASRDSSYQPQHF. The genes are TRBV27 and TRBJ1-5; D perhaps matches TRBD1 (6 bases). Germline CDR1 and CDR2: MNHEY and SMNVEV (reference sequence). Trimming took 6 bases from V and 5 from J, leaving 11 bases between them. This CDR3 spans 13 amino acids.

The table lists this clone with a few counts. V is TRBV7-3 and J is TRBJ2-3; D uncertain. CDR1 and CDR2 from the germline V gene are SGHTA and FQGTGA. The CDR3 is 11 residues long. V lost 3 bases and J 2 bases, leaving 0 bases between the germline ends. This CDR3 reads CASSFTDTQYF. The CDR3 coding sequence is TGTGCCAGCAGCTTCACAGATACGCAGTATTTT.

This clone is a singleton in its sample. V is TRBV7-8 and J is TRBJ2-3, with D perhaps TRBD1 (6 bases). CDR3 length: 13 residues. Germline V gene data show CDR1 as SGHVS and CDR2 as FQNEAQ. Trimming shortened V by 4 bases and J by 3 bases, and 8 bases separated the two germline ends. The CDR3 DNA sequence: TGTGCCAGCAGCTACACAGGGACAGATACGCAGTATTTT. It codes for CASSYTGTDTQYF.

With respect to this clone: This CDR3 is also generated by other DNA sequences in the sample. This chain uses TRBV27 with TRBJ1-5; D gene ambiguous. Germline values: CDR1 MNHEY, CDR2 SMNVEV (reference sequence). CDR3 length: 13 residues. Deletions cut 1 base from V and 6 bases from J, with 7 bases between. The CDR3, as DNA: TGTGCCAGCAGTTTATATATGGGTCAGCCCCAGCATTTT. Translation: CASSLYMGQPQHF.

The rearrangement joins TRBV5-8 to TRBJ1-5; TRBD1 agrees at 9 bases. Per the germline V gene, CDR1 is SGHTS and CDR2 is YDEGEE. The V and J ends lost 1 base and 4 bases, in that order; junction bases with no gene match: 9. The CDR3 length is 17 residues. CDR3 coding DNA: TGTGCCAGCAGCTTGAACCTCCGGACAGGGGTAAATCAGCCCCAGCATTTT. As protein: CASSLNLRTGVNQPQHF.

This chain links TRBV6-1 with TRBJ2-1; 12 bases match TRBD2. Per the germline V gene, CDR1 is MNHNS and CDR2 is SASEGT. The V and J ends lost 4 bases and 2 bases, in that order; junction bases with no gene match: 3. The CDR3 is 16 residues long. CDR3 nucleotide sequence: TGTGCCAGCAGTGGAGGACTAGCGGGAACCTACAATGAGCAGTTCTTC. It yields the protein CASSGGLAGTYNEQFF.

Comment on this clone: Other DNA sequences of this sample code for an identical CDR3. CDR3 residues: CAWNLGTEAFF. The DNA for the CDR3 is TGTGCCTGGAATCTTGGGACTGAAGCTTTCTTT. This rearrangement joins TRBV30 to TRBJ1-1; D unclear. The CDR3 has 11 amino acids. The germline gives CDR1 GTSNPN, CDR2 SVGIG (reference sequence). The V gene lost 4 bases and the J gene lost 5 bases, with 8 bases spanning the gap.

This clone was found once. The chain joins TRBV28 to TRBJ1-5; TRBD1 agrees at 10 bases. The V segment lost 6 bases and the J segment 2 bases; nucleotides outside the gene matches: 7. The length of the CDR3 is 16 residues. CDR1 MDHEN and CDR2 SYDVKM come from the germline V gene. Here the CDR3 DNA reads TGTGCCAGCAGCAGGGACAGGGGAAGGGGCAATCAGCCCCAGCATTTT. Its protein product is CASSRDRGRGNQPQHF. The full variable domain, in which reference TRBV28 and TRBJ1-5 provide the parts outside the CDR3, is DVKVTQSSRYLVKRTGEKVFLECVQDMDHENMFWYRQDPGLGLRLIYFSYDVKMKEKGDIPEGYSVSREKKERFSLILESASTNQTSMYLCASSRDRGRGNQPQHFGDGTRLSIL.

The rearrangement links TRBV29-1 to TRBJ2-1; no firm D call. V lost 3 bases and J lost 0, with 12 bases in between. Germline CDR1 reads SQVTM; CDR2 reads ANQGSEA. The CDR3 runs to 15 residues. The CDR3 DNA sequence: TGCAGCGTTGATCAGGTCATTGGCTCCTACAATGAGCAGTTCTTC. Translating gives CSVDQVIGSYNEQFF.

This chain links TRBV7-9 with TRBJ2-7; D gene unclear. V lost 4 bases to trimming and J lost 0 bases, with 7 bases between them. The CDR3 has 13 amino acids. Germline CDR1 SEHNR, CDR2 FQNEAQ (reference sequence). For the CDR3, the DNA is TGTGCCAGCAGCTCACCTAGCTCCTACGAGCAGTACTTC. This translates into CASSSPSSYEQYF.

Notes on this clone: Because the CDR3's place on the DNA is in doubt, the DNA is left out and the CDR3 is given as listed by TCRdb. The rearrangement links TRBV28 to TRBJ2-2; TRBD1, as called in the table, went unchecked against the DNA. The germline V gene has CDR1 MDHEN and CDR2 SYDVKM. The CDR3 totals 15 residues, both ends included. Here the CDR3 reads CASSFLAENTGELFF.

Details on this clone: Other DNA sequences in this specimen translate into the identical CDR3. The J gene is TRBJ2-3, the V gene TRBV5-1; D not certain. There are 13 residues in the CDR3. From germline, CDR1 is SGHRS and CDR2 YFSETQ. V was clipped by 0 bases and J by 2 bases, with 4 bases between them. The CDR3 DNA sequence: TGCGCCAGCAGCTTGGATTCCACAGATACGCAGTATTTT. Protein sequence: CASSLDSTDTQYF.

The genes are TRBV19 and TRBJ2-5; D might be TRBD1 (6 bases). The CDR3 spans 13 residues. V was clipped by 5 bases and J by 2 bases, with 9 bases between them. Germline CDR1 is LNHDA and CDR2 is SQIVND (reference sequence). This chain's CDR3 is CASSLGQQETQYF. For the CDR3, the DNA is TGTGCCAGTAGTTTGGGACAACAAGAGACCCAGTACTTC.